This entry features one TCR beta chain sequence. The antigen is not known. This record belongs to a study of identical twins. The study's findings and limits: Sequences that were out-of-frame, alpha and twin-shared displayed an excess of low generation probability. Weaker excess sharing between twins was seen in beta out-of-frame sequences.

TCRdb analysed the 5' RACE reads with MiXCR anew, one entry per CDR3 protein. The table shows around 650,000 distinct CDR3 sequences, with just over 7% occurring only once. Germline CDR1 reads MNHNS; CDR2 reads SASEGT. V was pared by 5 bases and J by 4 bases, with 18 bases between. The CDR3 sequence is 16 residues long. These data were likewise used in another study, on yellow fever vaccine responses in identical twins. That source notes: Twins' vaccine T cell response reportedly seemed partly convergent, partly personalized.

The sequenced sample consisted of PBMCs. This chain links TRBV6-1 with TRBJ1-5; D possibly corresponds to TRBD1 (6 bases). The clonotype originates from a woman aged 18-30 years in good health. CDR3 bases: TGTGCCAGCAGTAGACGGACAGAGGGGCGTAATCAGCCCCAGCATTTT. It encodes CASSRRTEGRNQPQHF.